The T cell receptor (beta chain) under discussion was sequenced for a study of blood T cell repertoires in COVID-19 (TCRdb year 2020). In terms of the full investigation: Collaborator samples came from the United States, Italy and Spain and covered acute and convalescent phases of COVID-19. The material from the prospective study consisted of cDNA or gDNA derived from T cells, B-cell-depleted T cells, or PBMCs. The samples were drawn from the first 160 participants of the ongoing ImmuneRACE study and from 1,254 subjects provided by 6 global collaborators. The repertoires were released in a freely available public database intended as a resource for research on the immune response to SARS-CoV-2. The dataset comprised deeply sampled blood TCRbeta repertoires from subjects exposed to, actively infected with, or recovered from COVID-19. Where available, HLA class I and class II types were taken from metadata supplied by the sample provider and were not determined by assay-based typing. Nearly every sample came with metadata listing a de-identified subject ID, COVID-19 status, age in years and sex. Overall study results and their limits: Clinical and demographic metadata were provided uncurated, with the amount varying by source and participant.

TCRbeta CDR3 regions were amplified from genomic DNA using the immunoSEQ Assay, a bias-controlled multiplex PCR. The paper's data handling went like this. The number of nucleated cells in each sample was estimated by amplification of reference gene primers within the assay. To quantify the absolute abundance of each unique TCRbeta CDR3 rearrangement, sequence reads were collapsed and filtered. For each sample, productive Simpson clonality was calculated by taking the square root of Simpson's diversity index across productive rearrangements. TCRdb limited this immuneACCESS table to in-frame rearrangements with V and J called. A share of clones is missing; checked studies link under half to unresolved V genes, and the rest is unexplained. V and J calls and clone size are those listed in that table; D and trimming were worked out from the DNA. For this sample the table gives 25,000 to 30,000 clones, of which around 72% were detected only once. The ten largest clones add up to roughly 21% of the sample.

The collaborating institutions used their own protocols to collect whole blood in K2EDTA tubes. For TCRbeta analysis, collaborators shipped samples in one of three forms: frozen whole blood, isolated PBMCs, or DNA extracted from either of those sample types. Compared with the rest of its sample, this clone is medium-sized (0.01 to 0.1%). What antigen it recognizes has not been identified. Base qualities are not recorded, but no much larger clone differs from it by a single base. The CDR3 covers 12 residues, taking in both the cysteine and the phenylalanine. Of the read, only the CDR3 DNA is kept; its 36 bases are in frame from base 1.

Sequencing was done on a sample of peripheral blood. The V gene is TRBV21-1 and the J gene is TRBJ1-1; the table's D call, TRBD1, has no DNA check behind it. TRBV21-1 is a pseudogene locus. The TCR sequence derives from a boy aged 2 to 10 with active or convalescent COVID-19. This receptor carries the CDR3 CASITGNTEAFF. The DNA sequence is as follows: TGTGCCAGCATAACAGGGAACACTGAAGCTTTCTTT.